These T cell receptor beta chains were read from a single sample in a study of blood T cells in healthy people across ages. MiXCR, run by TCRdb on the 5' RACE reads, gives a single entry per CDR3 protein. The sample lists fewer than 2,000,000 distinct CDR3 sequences; about 31% were seen once. Sequencing was carried out using blood. Receptors originate from a woman in her 30s in good health. Both conserved end residues are part of each CDR3. Fields, in order: D gene, V gene, clone size, J gene, CDR3 DNA, CDR3 protein. D genes are given only for firm matches. Clone size is shown for a subset of rows, as once, few, many or a class of expanded clone.

TRBD1	TRBV9	NA	TRBJ2-5	TGTGCCAGCAGCCCCCGGGACAGGCTGGGAGAGACCCGGTACTTC	CASSPRDRLGETRYF
NA	TRBV7-7	few	TRBJ2-1	TGTGCCAGCAGCCCCCAGTTGGGGGATCCCAATGAGCAGTTCTTC	CASSPQLGDPNEQFF
TRBD1	TRBV4-1	many	TRBJ2-7	TGCGCCAGCAGCCAATCCGGGACAGGGACCTACGAGCAGTACTTC	CASSQSGTGTYEQYF
NA	TRBV14	many	TRBJ1-2	TGTGCCAGCAGCCAAATTGACCAGGCAAACTATGGCTACACCTTC	CASSQIDQANYGYTF
NA	TRBV5-1	once	TRBJ1-1	TGCGCCAGCAGCCCGATCGAGGACAGTGAAGCTTTCTTT	CASSPIEDSEAFF
TRBD2	TRBV3-1	NA	TRBJ2-3	TGTGCCAGCAGCCGGCGGGGGGGGGCAGATACGCAGTATTTT	CASSRRGGADTQYF
NA	TRBV5-1	NA	TRBJ2-2	TGCGCCAGCAGCTTGCGATCACAGGGATCGACCGGGGAGCTGTTTTTT	CASSLRSQGSTGELFF
TRBD2	TRBV4-2	few	TRBJ2-7	TGTGCCAGCAGCCAAGAAGATACTAGCGGGACCTACGAGCAGTACTTC	CASSQEDTSGTYEQYF
TRBD1	TRBV7-2	NA	TRBJ2-3	TGTGCCTACCGAGGGGGCCGCACAGATACGCAGTATTTT	CAYRGGRTDTQYF
NA	TRBV20-1	NA	TRBJ2-5	TGCAGTGCCCCCGACGCAGTTCAAGAGACCCAGTACTTC	CSAPDAVQETQYF
NA	TRBV15	NA	TRBJ1-6	TGTGCCACCAGTACAAGCATCGGGTCTCCCCTCCACTTT	CATSTSIGSPLHF
TRBD1	TRBV4-2	NA	TRBJ2-6	TGTGCCAGCAGCCCCCCCAGGGGGCTGACTCCCGGGGCCAACGTCCCGACTTTC	CASSPPRGLTPGANVPTF
NA	TRBV11-2	few	TRBJ2-1	TGTGCCAGCAGCTTAGAGGGGGGACTGGGCGAGCAGTTCTTC	CASSLEGGLGEQFF
NA	TRBV20-1	NA	TRBJ2-2	TGCAGTGCTAGACATGGCCGTGGGGGGTTCGGGGAGCTGTTTTTT	CSARHGRGGFGELFF
TRBD1	TRBV20-1	NA	TRBJ1-2	TGCAGTGCGTTTTCTCGTCGGGACAGGGACTATGGCTACACCTTC	CSAFSRRDRDYGYTF
NA	TRBV29-1	few	TRBJ2-5	TGCAGCGGTGGCGACCCGCGGACCCAGTACTTC	CSGGDPRTQYF
NA	TRBV20-1	NA	TRBJ2-3	TGCAGTGCCTCTAGCCAAGTGGTTACGCAGTATTTT	CSASSQVVTQYF
NA	TRBV5-6	NA	TRBJ1-1	TGTGCCAGCAGCTTCGACAGGCTCTCGACTGAAGCTTTCTTT	CASSFDRLSTEAFF
TRBD2	TRBV5-5	NA	TRBJ2-1	TGTGCCAGCAGCTTGGCCGCGCGGGGGGGCGGCAATGAGCAGTTCTTC	CASSLAARGGGNEQFF
NA	TRBV6-5	few	TRBJ2-7	TGTGCCAGCAGTCGCTTGGAAGGCGGGGATTACGAGCAGTACTTC	CASSRLEGGDYEQYF
NA	TRBV20-1	few	TRBJ2-2	TGCAGTGCTAGAGATCAAGAAGCCGGGGAGCTGTTTTTT	CSARDQEAGELFF
NA	TRBV12-3/TRBV12-4	NA	TRBJ2-7	TGTGCCAGCAGTCCCGGGGCAGACGGATCCTACGAGCAGTACTTC	CASSPGADGSYEQYF
NA	TRBV29-1	many	TRBJ2-5	TGCAGCGTTGTAAAGGGGCTAGAGACCCAGTACTTC	CSVVKGLETQYF
NA	TRBV6-5	NA	TRBJ1-1	TGTGCCAGCAGTCGCCGGGGGGAGCGGATGAACACTGAAGCTTTCTTT	CASSRRGERMNTEAFF
TRBD1	TRBV4-2	few	TRBJ1-2	TGTGCCAGCAGCCAAGATTTAGGACAGGGAGATGGCTACACCTTC	CASSQDLGQGDGYTF
TRBD2	TRBV9	NA	TRBJ2-3	TGTGCCAGCAGCGTAGCGACTAGCGGCCGGACAGATACGCAGTATTTT	CASSVATSGRTDTQYF
TRBD2	TRBV19	few	TRBJ2-5	TGTGCCAGTAGTATGTGGCTAGCGGACCAAGAGACCCAGTACTTC	CASSMWLADQETQYF
TRBD1	TRBV20-1	few	TRBJ2-5	TGCAGGAAGAAGTGGGGGACAGGGGGGGTCACAGAGACCCAGTACTTC	CRKKWGTGGVTETQYF
NA	TRBV5-1	few	TRBJ2-7	TGCGCCAGCAGCTTGGGACAGGACGCCTACGAGCAGTACTTC	CASSLGQDAYEQYF
TRBD2	TRBV14	NA	TRBJ2-3	TGTGCCAGCAGCCAAGGAGCCCTAGTGGGAGGGAACACAGATACGCAGTATTTT	CASSQGALVGGNTDTQYF
NA	TRBV6-1	NA	TRBJ1-6	TGTGCCAGCAGGGTAGAGGGGGGCCGGAGTTCACCCCTCCACTTT	CASRVEGGRSSPLHF
NA	TRBV6-8	NA	TRBJ2-5	TGTGCCAGCAGTTACACGCGGAAGGGCCGGAAGACCCAGTACTTC	CASSYTRKGRKTQYF
TRBD2	TRBV7-2	NA	TRBJ2-5	TGTGCCAGCAGCCGCGGGGGAGACCACCAAGAGACCCAGTACTTC	CASSRGGDHQETQYF
NA	TRBV27	once	TRBJ1-2	TGTGCCAGCAGTCCCCTCTGGACAGACAACTATGGCTACACCTTC	CASSPLWTDNYGYTF
NA	TRBV12-3/TRBV12-4	few	TRBJ2-5	TGTGCCAGCAGTCTCAGACAGGCCAGGTTAGAGACCCAGTACTTC	CASSLRQARLETQYF
NA	TRBV29-1	many	TRBJ2-7	TGCAGCGTTGTTGCTAGAAATCCCTACGAGCAGTACTTC	CSVVARNPYEQYF
NA	TRBV3-1	few	TRBJ2-1	TGTGCCAGTATGCTAGAAAATGAGCAGTTCTTC	CASMLENEQFF